This T cell receptor beta chain was recorded in a study of T-cell reconstitution after alpha-beta-depleted transplantation in children. Broader study findings: Surviving recipient T cells and thymic progenitors accounted for the high day-60 TCRbeta diversity observed in some patients. Several hundred rapidly expanded clones from non-depleted graft cells reportedly supplied alpha-beta T cells about two months post-transplant. Once a year had passed after transplant, T-cell counts and diversity came mostly from newly produced T cells.

Preparation of the TCRbeta library used unique molecular identifiers. TCRdb passed the PCR reads through MiXCR, listing each CDR3 protein once. Of about 110,000 distinct CDR3 sequences in the sample, approximately 6% were seen once. This clonotype was seen repeatedly, ten times or more. Its antigen is as yet unknown. Sample: PBMCs, mostly from graft donor cells, taken 360 days after TCRalphabeta/CD19-depleted stem cell transplant. This clonotype was obtained from a male patient aged 2 to 10 who had a stem cell transplant for acute lymphoblastic leukemia, so the T cells may come from the graft donor.

The CDR3 protein is CSVEVAAELTYEQYF. CDR3 coding DNA: TGCAGCGTTGAAGTTGCAGCGGAGCTAACCTACGAGCAGTACTTC. This sequence joins TRBV29-1 and TRBJ2-7; D is possibly TRBD2 (5 bases). The V end lost 1 base, the J end lost 2 bases, and 15 bases lay between the germline ends. This CDR3 has 15 amino acids. Germline assignment: CDR1 SQVTM and CDR2 ANQGSEA.